The sequence of this T cell receptor beta chain was determined in a study of OX40 agonist ivuxolimab in advanced cancers. The study, taken as a whole, reports: In the 0.1-3.0 mg/kg groups, partial responders showed among the lowest expansion.

J lost 7 bases, V lost 6 bases, and 9 bases had no gene match. CDR3 length equals 15 residues. The germline V gene encodes CDR1 LNHDA and CDR2 SQIVND (reference sequence). Sequencing was performed with immunoSEQ multiplex PCR; in TCRdb, only in-frame clones are kept and a portion is missing. The table shows about 68,000 clones, with around 83% occurring only once. With regard to this clone: Its matching antigen is unknown.

The clonotype was recovered from an adult with an advanced solid tumor such as melanoma, head and neck, liver or kidney cancer. V and J are TRBV19 and TRBJ2-1; 10 bases fit TRBD2. The sequencing here drew on CD4+ or CD8+ T cells sorted from blood, taken in a trial of the OX40 agonist ivuxolimab. DNA of the CDR3: TGTGCCAGTAGCAAAGTAGCGGGGGGAATAAATGAGCAGTTCTTC. Encoded protein: CASSKVAGGINEQFF.